This T cell receptor beta chain emerged from a study of blood T cell repertoires in COVID-19. Study background: Acute and convalescent COVID-19 samples came from the United States, Italy and Spain. Sources were T cells, B-cell-depleted T cells, or PBMCs; the material itself was cDNA or gDNA.

Here immunoSEQ multiplex PCR was the method, and the copy in TCRdb shows in-frame clones only, minus some. The data show tens of thousands of clones, roughly 85% seen once. V was shortened by 4 bases and J by 3 bases, with 12 bases between the two germline ends. The CDR3 runs 15 residues. Germline CDR1 SNHLY, CDR2 FYNNEI. The rearrangement uses TRBV2 and TRBJ2-2, with a possible D match to TRBD2 (6 bases). Source material: peripheral blood. The receptor comes from a man aged 55 to 70 with COVID-19, enrolled during active disease. CDR3 region: CASSVRASDTGELFF. CDR3 DNA sequence: TGTGCCAGCAGTGTCAGGGCTAGCGACACCGGGGAGCTGTTTTTT.